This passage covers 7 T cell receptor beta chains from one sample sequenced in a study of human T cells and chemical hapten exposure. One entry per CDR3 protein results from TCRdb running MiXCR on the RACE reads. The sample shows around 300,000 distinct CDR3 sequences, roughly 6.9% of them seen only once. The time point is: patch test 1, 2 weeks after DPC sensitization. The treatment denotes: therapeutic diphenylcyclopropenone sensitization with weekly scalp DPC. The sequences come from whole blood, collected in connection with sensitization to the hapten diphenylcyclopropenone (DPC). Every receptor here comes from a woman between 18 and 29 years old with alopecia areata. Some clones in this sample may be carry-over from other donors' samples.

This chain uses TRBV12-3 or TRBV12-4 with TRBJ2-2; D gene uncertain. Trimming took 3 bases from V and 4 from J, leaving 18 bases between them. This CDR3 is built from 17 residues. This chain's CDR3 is CASSLYLSVFRTGELFF. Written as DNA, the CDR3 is TGTGCCAGCAGTTTGTATTTGTCGGTATTTCGCACCGGGGAGCTGTTTTTT.

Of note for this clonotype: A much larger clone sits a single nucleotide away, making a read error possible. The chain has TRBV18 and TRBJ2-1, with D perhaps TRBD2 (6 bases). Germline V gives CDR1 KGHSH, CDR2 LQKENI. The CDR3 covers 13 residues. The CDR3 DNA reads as TGTGCCAGCTCACCAAACGAGGGAGGTGAGCAGTCCTTC. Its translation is CASSPNEGGEQSF.

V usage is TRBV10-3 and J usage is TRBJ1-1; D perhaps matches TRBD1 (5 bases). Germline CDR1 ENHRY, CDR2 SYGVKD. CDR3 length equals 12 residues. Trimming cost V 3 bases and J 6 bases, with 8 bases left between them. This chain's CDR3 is CAISDRVSEAFF. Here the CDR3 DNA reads TGTGCCATCAGTGACAGGGTTTCTGAAGCTTTCTTT.

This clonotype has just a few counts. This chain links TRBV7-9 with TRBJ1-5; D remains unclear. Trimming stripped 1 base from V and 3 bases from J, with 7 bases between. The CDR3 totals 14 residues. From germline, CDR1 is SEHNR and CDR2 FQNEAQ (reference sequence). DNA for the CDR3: TGTGCCAGCAGCTTAGAACAGCACAATCAGCCCCAGCATTTT. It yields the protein CASSLEQHNQPQHF.

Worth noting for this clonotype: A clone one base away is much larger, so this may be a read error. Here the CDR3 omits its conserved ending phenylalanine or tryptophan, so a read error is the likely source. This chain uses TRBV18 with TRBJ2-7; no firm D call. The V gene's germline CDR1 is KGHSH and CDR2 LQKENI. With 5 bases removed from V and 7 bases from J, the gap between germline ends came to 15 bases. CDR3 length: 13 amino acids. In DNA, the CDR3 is TGTGCCAGCTCATTACGTCCCGCAGGAGAGCAGTACATC. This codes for CASSLRPAGEQYI.

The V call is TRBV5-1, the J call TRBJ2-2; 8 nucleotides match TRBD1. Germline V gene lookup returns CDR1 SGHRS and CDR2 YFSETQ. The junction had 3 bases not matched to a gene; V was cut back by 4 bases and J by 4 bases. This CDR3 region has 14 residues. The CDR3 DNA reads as TGCGCCAGCAGCAGGACAGGGACCACCGGGGAGCTGTTTTTT. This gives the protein CASSRTGTTGELFF.

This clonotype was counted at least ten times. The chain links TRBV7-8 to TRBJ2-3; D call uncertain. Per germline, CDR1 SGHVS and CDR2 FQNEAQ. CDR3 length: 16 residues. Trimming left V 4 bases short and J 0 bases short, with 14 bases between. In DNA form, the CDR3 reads TGTGCCAGCAGCTCGTGGCCTTTTCTGAGCACAGATACGCAGTATTTT. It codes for CASSSWPFLSTDTQYF.